Each of the 27 T cell receptor beta chains below was sequenced from the same sample in a study of T cell repertoires in cytomegalovirus infection. TCRdb redid the calling of the reads with MiXCR, one entry per CDR3 protein. The table has approximately 170,000 distinct CDR3 sequences, roughly 15% seen once. The specimen sequenced was CD8+ T cells from PBMCs. The receptors were gathered from a human donor in good health (CMV status not recorded). Some clones in this sample may be carry-over from other donors' samples.

This clonotype was picked up a small number of times. The chain combines TRBV6-2 or TRBV6-3 with TRBJ2-2; D gene uncertain. Germline assignment: CDR1 MNHEY and CDR2 SVGEGT. CDR3 length equals 16 residues. V shed 2 bases and J shed 4 bases, with 14 bases lying between them. The CDR3 sequence is CASSYGQLTFTGELFF. The CDR3 bases are TGTGCCAGCAGTTACGGCCAGCTAACCTTCACCGGGGAGCTGTTTTTT.

This chain links TRBV20-1 with TRBJ2-7; unclear D gene. The CDR3 runs to 12 residues. Per germline, CDR1 DFQATT and CDR2 SNEGSKA (reference sequence). Between the trimmed V and J ends, which lost 0 bases and 11 bases, there was a span of 14 bases. This CDR3 is CSARDDQASKYF. CDR3 DNA: TGCAGTGCTAGAGATGACCAGGCCAGCAAGTACTTC.

This clonotype was detected many times. The J gene is TRBJ2-7, the V gene TRBV18; 8 positions match TRBD1. The V gene's germline CDR1 is KGHSH and CDR2 LQKENI. The CDR3 runs to 16 residues. Trimming took 4 bases from V and 2 from J; bases not matched to a gene: 10. In nucleotides, the CDR3 is TGTGCCAGCTCACAAGAAGGACAGGGTTGGACCTACGAGCAGTACTTC. This codes for CASSQEGQGWTYEQYF.

CDR3 DNA: TGTGCCAGCAGTCTTACTAGGGGCAATGAGCAGTTCTTC. This encodes CASSLTRGNEQFF. The chain combines TRBV6-5 with TRBJ2-1, with D perhaps given as TRBD1 or TRBD2 (5 bases each). The germline V gene has CDR1 MNHEY and CDR2 SVGAGI. V lost 5 bases and J 6 bases, leaving 11 bases between the germline ends. This CDR3 spans 13 amino acids.

The CDR3 loop reads CASSQGQGSAEQYF. Here the CDR3 DNA reads TGTGCCAGCAGCCAAGGACAGGGATCTGCCGAGCAGTACTTC. J is TRBJ2-7 and V is TRBV7-2; 8 bases are a match to TRBD1. From germline, CDR1 is SGHTA and CDR2 FQGNSA. V gave up 5 bases and J gave up 6 bases; unmatched junction bases: 9. The CDR3 runs 14 residues.

Only a few counts were recorded for this clonotype. This chain connects TRBV7-9 to TRBJ2-1; TRBD2 matches 16 bases. Germline V gene sequence: CDR1 SEHNR, CDR2 FQNEAQ (reference sequence). The CDR3 length is 16 residues. The V gene end was trimmed by 5 bases and the J gene end by 6 bases; junction bases not matched to a gene: 4. CDR3 sequence: CASSVGTSGGVNEQFF. The CDR3 nucleotides are TGTGCCAGCAGCGTCGGGACTAGCGGGGGGGTCAATGAGCAGTTCTTC.

This clonotype was observed a few times. The rearrangement joins TRBV28 to TRBJ1-4, with D maybe TRBD1 (5 bases). The V end lost 8 bases, the J end lost 5 bases, and 18 bases lay between the germline ends. From germline, CDR1 is MDHEN and CDR2 SYDVKM. The CDR3 contains 15 residues. CDR3 sequence: CASAPEDMGNEKLFF. CDR3 DNA: TGTGCCAGCGCCCCTGAGGACATGGGCAATGAAAAACTGTTTTTT.

The chain combines TRBV12-3 or TRBV12-4 with TRBJ1-2; TRBD1 matches at 9 bases. The CDR3 loop spans 14 amino acids. V dropped 7 bases and J dropped 7; count of bases not matched to a gene: 10. The CDR3 region is CASTFGDRARGYTF. CDR3 DNA sequence: TGTGCCAGCACCTTCGGGGACAGGGCTCGTGGCTACACCTTC.

This clonotype has ten or more counts. The chain joins TRBV7-2 to TRBJ2-1, with 11 bases lining up with TRBD2. V trimming: 10 bases; J trimming: 4 bases; junction bases outside the gene matches: 9. The length of the CDR3 is 15 residues. Germline CDR1 reads SGHTA; CDR2 reads FQGNSA. CDR3 in DNA: TGTGCCACTTCTTGGGGACTAGCGGATTACAATGAGCAGTTCTTC. Its protein is CATSWGLADYNEQFF.

V is TRBV29-1 and J is TRBJ2-1; D uncertain. Trimming removed 5 bases at V and 5 bases at J, with 10 bases between. The CDR3 runs to 12 residues. The germline V gene encodes CDR1 SQVTM and CDR2 ANQGSEA. The CDR3 sequence is CSVPIYNNEQFF. As DNA, the CDR3 is TGCAGCGTTCCCATCTATAACAATGAGCAGTTCTTC.

The CDR3 DNA follows: TGTGCCAGCAGTTTACCATACAGGGCTAACTATGGCTACACCTTC. As protein: CASSLPYRANYGYTF. V and J are TRBV28 and TRBJ1-2; TRBD1 might be the D (6 bases). CDR1 and CDR2 (germline): MDHEN, SYDVKM. Deletions cut 2 bases from V and 0 bases from J, with 10 bases between. The CDR3 consists of 15 residues.

This clonotype was recorded a few times. The chain couples TRBV29-1 to TRBJ2-7, with D possibly being TRBD1 (5 bases). CDR3 size: 12 residues. V was trimmed by 6 bases and J by 6 bases, leaving 15 bases between them. Germline V gene data show CDR1 as SQVTM and CDR2 as ANQGSEA. The chain's CDR3 is CSVLKGISEQYF. DNA of the CDR3: TGCAGCGTCCTCAAGGGGATAAGCGAGCAGTACTTC.

This clonotype has a handful of counts. V is TRBV7-2 and J is TRBJ2-3; the match to TRBD2 covers 10 bases. The CDR3 has 14 amino acids. The V gene's germline CDR1 is SGHTA and CDR2 FQGNSA. J gave up 4 bases and V 6 bases, and 4 bases lay outside the gene matches. The CDR3 DNA reads as TGTGCCAGCAGAGCGGGGGGGCCGGCAGATACGCAGTATTTT. Protein product: CASRAGGPADTQYF.

This clonotype was seen only a few times. Here the CDR3 omits its conserved ending phenylalanine or tryptophan, so a read error is the likely source. No DNA is shown, since the ends of the CDR3 on it are uncertain; the CDR3 is the one TCRdb lists. This chain connects TRBV7-9 to TRBJ2-5; the D call TRBD2 from the table was never checked on the DNA. The germline V gene encodes CDR1 SEHNR and CDR2 FQNEAQ (reference sequence). The CDR3 totals 14 residues, both ends included. CDR3 loop: CASSAGALPGPNWY.

The rearrangement links TRBV6-2 or TRBV6-3 to TRBJ2-1; D might be TRBD1 (5 bases). The CDR3 is 15 residues long. V lost 2 bases and J lost 6, with 14 bases in between. Germline CDR1 MNHEY, CDR2 SVGEGT. This CDR3 is CASSYGASISNEQFF. The CDR3 bases are TGTGCCAGCAGTTACGGGGCCTCGATCAGCAATGAGCAGTTCTTC.

The V call is TRBV7-6, the J call TRBJ2-2; TRBD2 matches 8 bases. V dropped 5 bases and J dropped 6; count of bases not matched to a gene: 5. Germline CDR1 SGHVS, CDR2 FNYEAQ. There are 14 residues in the CDR3. The CDR3 here is CASSLRGGSGELFF. The CDR3 coding sequence is TGTGCCAGCAGCCTACGGGGGGGCTCCGGGGAGCTGTTTTTT.

In this sample, this clonotype turned up a few times. The chain has TRBV25-1 and TRBJ1-6, with D possibly being TRBD1 (6 bases). This CDR3 is built from 15 residues. CDR1 is MGHDK and CDR2 is SYGVNS in the germline V gene. V lost 2 bases and J lost 7, with 12 bases in between. This CDR3 is CASSETNRANSPLHF. In nucleotides, the CDR3 is TGTGCCAGCAGTGAAACGAACAGGGCAAATTCACCCCTCCACTTT.

The CDR3 spells CASSLTPTETQYF. The CDR3 DNA reads TGTGCCAGCAGCTTGACTCCCACAGAGACCCAGTACTTC. The rearrangement joins TRBV11-2 to TRBJ2-5; D gene unclear. The length of the CDR3 is 13 residues. Trimming removed 3 bases at V and 4 bases at J, with 9 bases between. Germline V lookup: CDR1 SGHAT, CDR2 FQNNGV.

J is TRBJ1-1 and V is TRBV28; D is possibly TRBD1 (5 bases). The CDR3 extends over 13 amino acids. Trimming took 8 bases from V and 4 from J, leaving 14 bases between them. Per germline, CDR1 MDHEN and CDR2 SYDVKM. As DNA, the CDR3 is TGTGCCAGCGGGTGGGGCGGAAGCACTGAAGCTTTCTTT. Its translation: CASGWGGSTEAFF. Using reference TRBV28 and TRBJ1-1 for the parts outside the CDR3, the full variable domain is DVKVTQSSRYLVKRTGEKVFLECVQDMDHENMFWYRQDPGLGLRLIYFSYDVKMKEKGDIPEGYSVSREKKERFSLILESASTNQTSMYLCASGWGGSTEAFFGQGTRLTVV.

J is TRBJ2-7 and V is TRBV14, with TRBD2 matching over 9 bases. The CDR3 covers 15 residues. J was trimmed by 3 bases and V by 5 bases; bases with no gene match: 8. The germline V gene has CDR1 SGHDN and CDR2 FVKESK. The CDR3 loop reads CASSFRTSAFYEQYF. The CDR3 nucleotides are TGTGCCAGCAGCTTTAGGACTAGCGCTTTCTACGAGCAGTACTTC. The full variable domain, completed using reference TRBV14 and TRBJ2-7, is EAGVTQFPSHSVIEKGQTVTLRCDPISGHDNLYWYRRVMGKEIKFLLHFVKESKQDESGMPNNRFLAERTGGTYSTLKVQPAELEDSGVYFCASSFRTSAFYEQYFGPGTRLTVT.

This clonotype has just a few counts. The chain combines TRBV28 with TRBJ2-4, with no clear D. Germline lookup yields CDR1 MDHEN and CDR2 SYDVKM. Deletions cut 6 bases from V and 1 base from J, with 13 bases between. The CDR3 is 15 residues long. CDR3 nucleotides: TGTGCCAGCAGCCTTAGAGTTAGGGCCAAAAACATTCAGTACTTC. Residues: CASSLRVRAKNIQYF.

The rearrangement links TRBV6-2 or TRBV6-3 to TRBJ2-7; 8 nucleotides match TRBD2. The CDR3 totals 14 residues. V gave up 6 bases and J gave up 5 bases; unmatched junction bases: 9. Per germline, CDR1 MNHEY and CDR2 SVGEGT. The CDR3 loop is CASSVRGAGDEQYF. The CDR3 DNA reads TGTGCCAGCAGCGTGCGGGGGGCCGGCGACGAGCAGTACTTC.

The V call is TRBV7-2, the J call TRBJ2-3; D unresolved. The length of the CDR3 is 17 residues. Germline V gives CDR1 SGHTA, CDR2 FQGNSA. V was trimmed by 1 base and J by 0 bases, leaving 14 bases between them. CDR3 in amino acids: CASSLESWRPSTDTQYF. For the CDR3, the DNA is TGTGCCAGCAGCTTAGAGTCTTGGCGTCCGAGCACAGATACGCAGTATTTT. Complete variable domain (other parts from reference TRBV7-2 and TRBJ2-3): GAGVSQSPSNKVTEKGKDVELRCDPISGHTALYWYRQSLGQGLEFLIYFQGNSAPDKSGLPSDRFSAERTGGSVSTLTIQRTQQEDSAVYLCASSLESWRPSTDTQYFGPGTRLTVL.

V and J are TRBV5-1 and TRBJ1-6, with 8 positions matching TRBD1. The CDR3 contains 15 residues. In germline, CDR1 is SGHRS, CDR2 YFSETQ. With 6 bases clipped from V and 10 bases from J, the junction kept 12 bases outside the gene matches. CDR3 protein: CASKFETGGNSPLHF. As DNA, the CDR3 is TGCGCCAGCAAATTCGAAACAGGGGGAAACTCACCCCTCCACTTT.

The chain carries TRBV12-3 or TRBV12-4 and TRBJ2-1; D gene ambiguous. V shed 5 bases and J shed 7 bases, with 18 bases lying between them. This CDR3 comprises 15 residues. For the CDR3, the DNA is TGTGCCAGCAGTCGTCCTAGAGGCGGTAAAAATGAGCAGTTCTTC. This translates into CASSRPRGGKNEQFF.

The V gene is TRBV5-6, the J gene TRBJ2-1, with D tentatively TRBD1 or TRBD2 (5 bases each). Trimming left V 1 base short and J 8 bases short, with 13 bases between. CDR3 length equals 14 residues. Per germline, CDR1 SGHDT and CDR2 YYEEEE. The CDR3 DNA is TGTGCCAGCAGCTTGTGGGACGCTCGCGATGAGCAGTTCTTC. Translation: CASSLWDARDEQFF.

This clonotype appeared many times. V gene TRBV7-6 combines with J gene TRBJ2-1, with 9 bases identical to TRBD2. This CDR3 is built from 17 residues. In germline, CDR1 is SGHVS, CDR2 FNYEAQ. The V and J ends lost 5 bases and 3 bases, in that order; junction bases with no gene match: 11. DNA of the CDR3: TGTGCCAGCAGCCCTAGGATAGCGGGAGAGGTCTACAATGAGCAGTTCTTC. Protein: CASSPRIAGEVYNEQFF.